This T cell receptor (beta chain) was sequenced during a study of Tregs in tolerant kidney transplant recipients. CD4+CD25+CD127- Tregs, CD4+CD25- non-Tregs, CD4 and CD8 cells were sorted. Repertoires were generated with immunoSEQ multiplex PCR, while TCRdb's copy carries only in-frame clones and drops some. The sample yields 75,000 to 100,000 clones, 90% to 95% seen once. As for this clone: Its antigen remains unidentified.

This CDR3 is built from 15 residues. Trimming left V 5 bases short and J 1 base short, with 12 bases between. Germline-derived CDR1 and CDR2 are MGHRA and YSYEKL. Findings of the study overall: This study did not directly address biological reproducibility. Findings come from small patient numbers and require larger validation. Tregs expanded with activated donor B cells seemed most donor-specific.

Sequencing was done on a sample of CD8+ T cells from blood. The rearrangement links TRBV4-1 to TRBJ2-1, with D possibly being TRBD2 (6 bases). This clonotype was sampled from a human donor in good health. The CDR3, as DNA: TGCGCCAGCAGCGGACCTAGCGTTTCCTACAATGAGCAGTTCTTC. Protein product: CASSGPSVSYNEQFF.